These 31 T cell receptor beta chains originate from one sample sequenced in a study of blood T cell repertoires in COVID-19. Clones were read by immunoSEQ multiplex PCR, and TCRdb kept only the in-frame ones, dropping some. This sample yields tens of thousands of clones, of which 91% are seen a single time; roughly 2.2% belongs to the top ten. The sample comprised peripheral blood. All receptors come from a human donor with active COVID-19. The donor label of this sample is uncertain.

A single count supports this clone. The rearrangement links TRBV28 to TRBJ2-5; no reliable D call. V was pared by 6 bases and J by 5 bases, with 13 bases between. The CDR3 spans 13 residues. Germline CDR1 and CDR2: MDHEN and SYDVKM. CDR3 bases: TGTGCCAGCAGGCCCTCTCGGCGGGAGACCCAGTACTTC. This sequence encodes CASRPSRRETQYF.

The chain couples TRBV7-8 to TRBJ2-5, with 12 bases aligning to TRBD2. CDR3 size: 17 residues. CDR1 and CDR2 (germline): SGHVS, FQNEAQ. Trimming cost V 4 bases and J 5 bases; bases outside gene matches: 11. The CDR3 DNA is TGTGCCAGCAGCTCTAGACTAGCGGGGGCCTCCGGGGAGACCCAGTACTTC. As protein: CASSSRLAGASGETQYF.

The chain is built from TRBV7-8 and TRBJ2-7, with 8 bases identical to TRBD2. Germline V gene sequence: CDR1 SGHVS, CDR2 FQNEAQ. This CDR3 is 15 amino acids long. With V trimmed by 1 base and J by 7 bases, 9 bases remained unmatched. The CDR3 here is CASSLEGLAGREQYF. The CDR3, as DNA: TGTGCCAGCAGCTTAGAAGGGCTAGCGGGTCGAGAGCAGTACTTC.

CDR3 protein: CASSLEQGGGELFF. The CDR3 DNA is TGTGCCAGCAGCTTGGAACAGGGCGGCGGGGAGCTGTTTTTT. V gene TRBV5-6 combines with J gene TRBJ2-2; a possible D gene is TRBD1 (6 bases). V shed 0 bases and J shed 7 bases, with 10 bases lying between them. In germline, CDR1 is SGHDT, CDR2 YYEEEE. The CDR3 is 14 amino acids. The full variable domain, with the rest looked up from reference TRBV5-6 and TRBJ2-2, is DAGVTQSPTHLIKTRGQQVTLRCSPKSGHDTVSWYQQALGQGPQFIFQYYEEEERQRGNFPDRFSGHQFPNYSSELNVNALLLGDSALYLCASSLEQGGGELFFGEGSRLTVL.

The V gene is TRBV6-5, the J gene TRBJ1-5; D might be TRBD1 (6 bases). V gave up 9 bases and J gave up 1 base, with 10 bases separating them. The CDR3 length is 13 residues. CDR1 is MNHEY, CDR2 SVGAGI, per germline. This chain's CDR3 is CASTDSSNQPQHF. As DNA, the CDR3 is TGTGCCAGTACGGACAGCAGCAATCAGCCCCAGCATTTT.

This clone has a handful of counts. The V gene is TRBV5-5, the J gene TRBJ1-2; D possibly corresponds to TRBD1 (6 bases). Per germline, CDR1 SGHKS and CDR2 YYEKEE (reference sequence). Trimming removed 0 bases at V and 0 bases at J, with 15 bases between. The CDR3 sequence is 17 residues long. The CDR3 is CASSLAPYRAANYGYTF. The CDR3 DNA reads TGTGCCAGCAGCTTGGCCCCCTACAGGGCAGCTAACTATGGCTACACCTTC.

The CDR3 sequence is CASSPTLTGGHTEAFF. The DNA for the CDR3 is TGTGCCAGCAGCCCGACCCTCACAGGGGGTCACACTGAAGCTTTCTTT. The chain is built from TRBV4-2 and TRBJ1-1, with TRBD1 matching over 8 bases. The germline V gene has CDR1 LGHNA and CDR2 YNFKEQ. The CDR3 has 16 amino acids. Trimming took 4 bases from V and 3 from J; bases not matched to a gene: 10.

The chain is built from TRBV18 and TRBJ2-3; 15 bases are a match to TRBD2. V shed 1 base, J shed 4 bases, and the junction held 6 bases outside the gene matches. Germline V gives CDR1 KGHSH, CDR2 LQKENI. The CDR3 sequence is 18 residues long. CDR3 in amino acids: CASSPRRTSGGASDTQYF. CDR3 nucleotides: TGTGCCAGCTCACCACGGAGGACTAGCGGGGGGGCCTCAGATACGCAGTATTTT.

J is TRBJ2-7 and V is TRBV3-1 (or the pseudogene TRBV3-2); 7 positions agree with TRBD1. V dropped 5 bases and J dropped 0; count of bases not matched to a gene: 7. This CDR3 comprises 15 residues. CDR1 LGHDT and CDR2 YNNKEL come from the germline V gene (reference sequence). The CDR3: CASSVGTASSYEQYF. The DNA for the CDR3 is TGTGCCAGCAGCGTCGGGACAGCTAGCTCCTACGAGCAGTACTTC.

The rearrangement uses TRBV5-1 and TRBJ2-7; 8 positions match TRBD1. CDR1 and CDR2 (germline): SGHRS, YFSETQ. This CDR3 is 15 amino acids long. V was clipped by 4 bases and J by 0 bases; unmatched bases: 6. CDR3 nucleotide sequence: TGCGCCAGCAGCCCATGGGACAGGCTCTCCTACGAGCAGTACTTC. The encoded protein is CASSPWDRLSYEQYF.

V and J are TRBV6-2 or TRBV6-3 and TRBJ2-7; 7 nucleotides agree with TRBD1. This CDR3 has 17 residues. Trimming took 0 bases from V and 5 from J; bases not matched to a gene: 13. Germline-derived CDR1 and CDR2 are MNHEY and SVGEGT. The chain's CDR3 is CASSYSPKGQLLDEQYF. CDR3 DNA: TGTGCCAGCAGTTACTCTCCCAAGGGACAGCTCCTGGACGAGCAGTACTTC.

J is TRBJ2-5 and V is TRBV10-3, with 13 bases fitting TRBD2. With V trimmed by 4 bases and J by 2 bases, 10 bases remained unmatched. There are 18 residues in the CDR3. CDR1 is ENHRY, CDR2 SYGVKD, per germline. The CDR3 sequence is CAISGGYGTSGEQETQYF. The DNA of the CDR3 is TGTGCCATCAGTGGTGGTTACGGGACTAGCGGGGAACAAGAGACCCAGTACTTC.

V is TRBV19 and J is TRBJ2-2; TRBD1 is a possible D gene (5 bases). Trimming pared 6 bases from V and 1 base from J, leaving 9 bases between. Germline V gives CDR1 LNHDA, CDR2 SQIVND (reference sequence). The CDR3 is 14 residues long. CDR3 coding DNA: TGTGCCAGTAGGAAGACAGAGAACACCGGGGAGCTGTTTTTT. Amino acid sequence: CASRKTENTGELFF.

J is TRBJ1-3 and V is TRBV6-5; TRBD1 agrees at 7 bases. The CDR3 loop spans 14 amino acids. Germline CDR1 reads MNHEY; CDR2 reads SVGAGI. V dropped 5 bases and J dropped 4; count of bases not matched to a gene: 5. In nucleotides, the CDR3 is TGTGCCAGCAGTCCCGGACAGGCGGGAAACACCATATATTTT. The encoded protein is CASSPGQAGNTIYF.

The genes are TRBV7-3 and TRBJ2-1, with D tentatively TRBD2 (6 bases). Trimming pared 3 bases from V and 5 bases from J, leaving 8 bases between. The CDR3 length is 13 residues. Germline values: CDR1 SGHTA, CDR2 FQGTGA. The CDR3 reads CASSLSGDNEQFF. DNA of the CDR3: TGTGCCAGCAGCTTGTCGGGGGACAATGAGCAGTTCTTC.

V gene TRBV14 combines with J gene TRBJ1-1; tentatively, D is TRBD1 (6 bases). The germline gives CDR1 SGHDN, CDR2 FVKESK. V was clipped by 1 base and J by 4 bases, with 10 bases between them. The CDR3 consists of 14 residues. The chain's CDR3 is CASSQVLGGTEAFF. CDR3 DNA: TGTGCCAGCAGCCAAGTCTTAGGGGGCACTGAAGCTTTCTTT.

The chain couples TRBV5-1 to TRBJ2-5, with D maybe TRBD1 (5 bases). V lost 4 bases to trimming and J lost 2 bases, with 9 bases between them. This CDR3 is built from 13 residues. Germline V gene sequence: CDR1 SGHRS, CDR2 YFSETQ. The CDR3 is CASSPTVQETQYF. DNA of the CDR3: TGCGCCAGCAGCCCGACAGTTCAAGAGACCCAGTACTTC.

The V and J genes are TRBV27 and TRBJ1-4; D ambiguous. CDR1 and CDR2 (germline): MNHEY, SMNVEV (reference sequence). This CDR3 is 15 amino acids long. V was shortened by 3 bases and J by 4 bases, with 12 bases between the two germline ends. CDR3 sequence (DNA): TGTGCCAGCAGTTTGCGGCGAGCCCTTAATGAAAAACTGTTTTTT. Protein product: CASSLRRALNEKLFF.

The J gene is TRBJ2-6, the V gene TRBV6-2 or TRBV6-3, with 10 bases matching TRBD1. Germline V lookup: CDR1 MNHEY, CDR2 SVGEGT. J lost 4 bases, V lost 0 bases, and 3 bases had no gene match. This CDR3 contains 17 residues. The CDR3 is CASSYSTGGAGANVLTF. CDR3 DNA: TGTGCCAGCAGTTACTCGACAGGGGGCGCAGGGGCCAACGTCCTGACTTTC.

The chain recombines TRBV12-3 or TRBV12-4 with TRBJ1-4; weak D call: TRBD1 (6 bases). V lost 6 bases and J lost 8, with 13 bases in between. The CDR3 spans 13 residues. CDR3 residues: CASRGAEGEKLFF. In nucleotides, the CDR3 is TGTGCCAGCAGGGGGGCAGAGGGGGAAAAACTGTTTTTT.

This clone was detected only a few times. This chain uses TRBV28 with TRBJ1-2, with 12 bases lining up with TRBD1. Per germline, CDR1 MDHEN and CDR2 SYDVKM. This CDR3 has 15 residues. With V trimmed by 5 bases and J by 8 bases, 9 bases remained unmatched. The CDR3 DNA sequence: TGTGCCAGCAGTGGCGGGGGACAGGGGGCGGGAGGCTACACCTTC. This translates into CASSGGGQGAGGYTF.

The chain is built from TRBV7-2 and TRBJ2-7; 7 bases map to TRBD1. This CDR3 region has 13 residues. Germline V gene lookup returns CDR1 SGHTA and CDR2 FQGNSA. J lost 8 bases, V lost 2 bases, and 6 bases had no gene match. Here the CDR3 DNA reads TGTGCCAGCAGCTTAAACAGGGGTCCCCAGCAGTACTTC. Encoded protein: CASSLNRGPQQYF.

The chain combines TRBV6-6 with TRBJ1-1; a weak D match, TRBD1 (6 bases). Germline V gene data show CDR1 as MNHNY and CDR2 as SVGAGI (reference sequence). The CDR3 has 11 residues. Trimming shortened V by 6 bases and J by 12 bases, and 14 bases separated the two germline ends. The CDR3 bases are TGTGCCAGCAGCCCACAGGGTGTGACTTTCTTT. Its protein is CASSPQGVTFF.

The chain combines TRBV15 with TRBJ2-7, with D perhaps TRBD2 (5 bases). CDR1 is LNHNV, CDR2 YYDKDF, per germline (reference sequence). V was shortened by 10 bases and J by 1 base, with 17 bases between the two germline ends. This CDR3 spans 14 amino acids. CDR3 in amino acids: CAIQEARGSYEQYF. The CDR3 DNA sequence: TGTGCCATCCAGGAGGCCCGAGGGTCCTACGAGCAGTACTTC.

V and J are TRBV9 and TRBJ2-3; 8 bases map to TRBD2. Germline V gene sequence: CDR1 SGDLS, CDR2 YYNGEE. Germline trimming cut 1 base from V and 4 bases from J; bases unmatched to any gene: 2. This CDR3 region has 14 residues. The DNA of the CDR3 is TGTGCCAGCAGCGTACCGGGACTAGCAGATACGCAGTATTTT. This codes for CASSVPGLADTQYF. The entire variable domain, with the rest obtained from reference TRBV9 and TRBJ2-3, is as follows: DSGVTQTPKHLITATGQRVTLRCSPRSGDLSVYWYQQSLDQGLQFLIQYYNGEERAKGNILERFSAQQFPDLHSELNLSSLELGDSALYFCASSVPGLADTQYFGPGTRLTVL.

The J gene is TRBJ1-1, the V gene TRBV6-5; D is unclear. Germline loops: CDR1 MNHEY, CDR2 SVGAGI. Trimming took off 7 bases at V and 4 bases at J, with 16 bases between the two ends. The CDR3 has 14 amino acids. This CDR3 reads CASIIDKVGTEAFF. The DNA of the CDR3 is TGTGCCAGCATTATTGACAAGGTGGGCACTGAAGCTTTCTTT.

This chain connects TRBV3-1 (or the pseudogene TRBV3-2) to TRBJ2-3, with 7 bases aligning to TRBD2. The ends lost 5 bases at V and 7 bases at J; junction bases unmatched: 12. CDR1 and CDR2 from the germline V gene are LGHDT and YNNKEL (reference sequence). The CDR3 runs 15 residues. The CDR3: CASSSGGTSPNTQYF. CDR3 coding DNA: TGTGCCAGCAGCTCGGGGGGAACCAGCCCGAATACGCAGTATTTT.

This chain uses TRBV5-1 with TRBJ2-2; 13 nucleotides align to TRBD2. The CDR3 has 16 residues. Trimming at V came to 4 bases and at J to 7 bases, leaving 7 bases not matched to a gene. Germline V gives CDR1 SGHRS, CDR2 YFSETQ. CDR3 protein: CASSVGLAGAGGELFF. CDR3 coding DNA: TGCGCCAGCAGCGTCGGACTAGCGGGGGCGGGCGGGGAGCTGTTTTTT.

CDR3 sequence: CASSLGTQGYGYTF. In DNA, the CDR3 is TGCGCCAGCAGCTTGGGGACTCAAGGCTATGGCTACACCTTC. The chain links TRBV5-1 to TRBJ1-2; D gene uncertain. Per germline, CDR1 SGHRS and CDR2 YFSETQ. V was shortened by 0 bases and J by 4 bases, with 10 bases between the two germline ends. This CDR3 has 14 residues.

The chain links TRBV10-3 to TRBJ1-1, with 11 bases identical to TRBD1. This CDR3 comprises 17 residues. Germline lookup yields CDR1 ENHRY and CDR2 SYGVKD. J gave up 6 bases and V 0 bases, and 9 bases lay outside the gene matches. CDR3 nucleotide sequence: TGTGCCATCAGTGAGTCAAGTGGACAGGGGGCAAGCGCTGAAGCTTTCTTT. The encoded protein is CAISESSGQGASAEAFF.

The chain has TRBV5-1 and TRBJ2-5, with a tentative D call TRBD2 (5 bases). This CDR3 comprises 13 residues. V lost 4 bases to trimming and J lost 5 bases, with 12 bases between them. CDR1 and CDR2 (germline): SGHRS, YFSETQ. In nucleotides, the CDR3 is TGCGCCAGCAGCGCCCGGCGAGGGGAGACCCAGTACTTC. It encodes CASSARRGETQYF.